This TCR beta chain was captured in a study of Graves' ophthalmopathy and Graves' hyperthyroidism. V was cut by 3 bases and J by 4 bases, with 21 bases left in between. CDR3 length: 16 amino acids. The V gene's germline CDR1 is DFQATT and CDR2 SNEGSKA (reference sequence). This clonotype occurred many times. Donors with ophthalmopathy: moderate-to-severe activity, CAS ≥3, NOSPECS ≥4, duration under 3 months. Certain patients were not enrolled. These were patients with other autoimmune diseases, uncontrolled infections, pregnancy or lactation. Reliance was placed on clinical symptoms, serum thyroxine, TRAb, thyroid ultrasound and orbital computed tomography for diagnosis. The PBMCs were taken from under 12 ml of fresh peripheral blood. TCR beta CDR3 amplification used RNA transcripts. HTBI-primed first-round RT-PCR preceded second-round multiplex PCR. A single record per CDR3 protein comes from TCRdb applying MiXCR to the multiplex PCR reads. The data hold nearly 400,000 distinct CDR3 sequences, with about 16% observed a single time.

The receptor's source is a woman between 18 and 29 years old with Graves' ophthalmopathy. V is TRBV20-1 and J is TRBJ1-1, with D possibly being TRBD1 (5 bases). The sequenced material came from peripheral blood. CDR3 protein: CSARLKGLGVATEAFF. DNA for the CDR3: TGCAGTGCTAGGTTGAAGGGGTTAGGAGTGGCCACTGAAGCTTTCTTT.